The clone carrying this T cell receptor (beta chain) was seen many times. The antigen remains undetermined. The length of the CDR3 is 16 residues. Looked up from germline, CDR1 is SQVTM and CDR2 is ANQGSEA. The V segment lost 2 bases and the J segment 4 bases; nucleotides outside the gene matches: 6. The data originate from a study of tumor-infiltrating lymphocytes in primary liver carcinoma. Overall study results and limits: Tumor-blood pairs (like tumor-adjacent pairs) overlapped less than tumor region pairs did. Only about 8-24% of top clones spanned all five tumor regions. Significantly larger top-250-clone fractions were found in tumors than in blood (p = 0.039).

Total RNA and DNA came together from approximately 22-30 mg of bulk tissue without cell sorting. Total RNA (approximately 0.5 ug) served as template for TCR beta cDNA synthesis primed by a constant-region primer. ARM-PCR was slightly modified, and three nested multiplex PCR rounds with it gave rise to the TCR beta libraries. The two initial PCR rounds, roughly 9 cycles each, used TRBV1-TRBV30 forward and C-beta reverse primers. Each CDR3 protein gets one entry after TCRdb re-called the multiplex PCR reads with MiXCR. The profile shows about 120,000 distinct CDR3 sequences, less than 80% of them singletons.

The source is a woman aged 55 to 70 with primary liver carcinoma and hepatitis B virus infection. Specimen: liver tumor tissue from sampling region 1. Indicated subset: tumor region T1, superior pole. The chain has TRBV29-1 and TRBJ2-5; 14 bases align to TRBD2. CDR3 nucleotides: TGCAGCGTTGAAAGCCGGGGACTAGCGGGAGTAGAGACCCAGTACTTC. Translated, it gives CSVESRGLAGVETQYF.